This T cell receptor (beta chain) was captured in a study of T cell responses to AZD1222 COVID-19 vaccine. Worth noting for this clone: The antigen remains undetermined.

The CDR3 has 13 amino acids. Unmatched junction bases numbered 6, after V lost 2 bases and J lost 7 bases. CDR1 is SGHRS, CDR2 YFSETQ, per germline. Points from the study as a whole: Donors were largely white British and mainly female; clonal diversity was possibly underestimated.

Sequenced by immunoSEQ multiplex PCR; TCRdb stores in-frame clones only, minus some. The repertoire holds around 99,000 clones, 89% seen once, with approximately 7% in the top ten. The chain combines TRBV5-1 with TRBJ2-7; 7 nucleotides match TRBD1. This TCR derives from an adult in good health. This specimen was peripheral blood, taken on day 0 of AZD1222 vaccination. The CDR3 here is CASSFRQGREQYF. CDR3 sequence (DNA): TGCGCCAGCAGCTTCCGACAGGGTCGAGAGCAGTACTTC.